A single sample is the source of the 23 T cell receptor beta chains below, sequenced in a study of blood T cells in healthy people across ages. Combining a sample-barcoded 5' primer with a J-beta primer mix, a second PCR ran for about 6 to 11 cycles. TCRdb analysed the 5' RACE reads with MiXCR anew, one entry per CDR3 protein. The sample has 700,000 or so distinct CDR3 sequences; around two fifths are singletons. Sample: blood. The origin of the receptors is a man aged 80 or over in good health.

This clonotype has just a few counts. As DNA, the CDR3 is TGTGCCAGCAGTTCCCCTCGGGGATTAGCGGGTGGAGGTTACAATGAGCAGTTCTTC. Its protein product is CASSSPRGLAGGGYNEQFF. J is TRBJ2-1 and V is TRBV12-3 or TRBV12-4; TRBD2 matches 7 bases. This CDR3 has 19 amino acids. The V gene end was trimmed by 4 bases and the J gene end by 4 bases; junction bases not matched to a gene: 19.

CDR3 nucleotide sequence: TGTGCCAGCAGACCAGGGTTTTCAGAGACCCAGTACTTC. It encodes CASRPGFSETQYF. V usage is TRBV12-3 or TRBV12-4 and J usage is TRBJ2-4; TRBD1 might be the D (5 bases). The DNA end is more similar to TRBJ2-5, so the J call may be wrong. CDR3 length: 13 residues.

This clonotype was recorded only once. J is TRBJ2-7 and V is TRBV7-9; 10 nucleotides match TRBD2. Per germline, CDR1 SEHNR and CDR2 FQNEAQ (reference sequence). Germline trimming cut 4 bases from V and 3 bases from J; bases unmatched to any gene: 6. The CDR3 contains 15 residues. This chain's CDR3 is CASSSMASGGYEQYF. The CDR3 nucleotides are TGTGCCAGCAGCTCTATGGCTAGCGGGGGCTACGAGCAGTACTTC.

The chain uses TRBV4-3 and TRBJ2-7; the match to TRBD2 covers 10 bases. With V trimmed by 3 bases and J by 7 bases, 15 bases remained unmatched. From germline, CDR1 is LGHNA and CDR2 YSLEER. The CDR3 has 17 residues. In DNA, the CDR3 is TGCGCCAGCAGCCATGCAAACCTAGCGGGAGCTTACAATGAGCAGTACTTC. Translation: CASSHANLAGAYNEQYF.

The rearrangement joins TRBV7-2 to TRBJ1-6; tentatively, D is TRBD1 (5 bases). This CDR3 contains 18 residues. The V end lost 1 base, the J end lost 9 bases, and 22 bases lay between the germline ends. Germline loops: CDR1 SGHTA, CDR2 FQGNSA. This CDR3 is CASSLEGLLGGGGSPLHF. CDR3 bases: TGTGCCAGCAGCTTAGAGGGTTTGTTGGGGGGAGGTGGTTCACCCCTCCACTTT.

The chain has TRBV7-2 and TRBJ2-1, with TRBD2 identical over 14 bases. This CDR3 contains 15 residues. V trimming: 5 bases; J trimming: 7 bases; junction bases outside the gene matches: 4. Germline CDR1 and CDR2: SGHTA and FQGNSA. DNA of the CDR3: TGTGCCAGCAGCCCCCGGACTAGCGGGAGGAATGAGCAGTTCTTC. It is translated as CASSPRTSGRNEQFF.

This clonotype was observed a single time. V usage is TRBV6-1 and J usage is TRBJ1-4; D might be TRBD1 (6 bases). The ends were cut back, 0 bases at V and 6 bases at J, with 11 bases in the middle. From germline, CDR1 is MNHNS and CDR2 SASEGT. The length of the CDR3 is 15 residues. CDR3 sequence reads: CASSEALAGDEKLFF. As DNA, the CDR3 is TGTGCCAGCAGTGAAGCGCTGGCAGGGGATGAAAAACTGTTTTTT.

The rearrangement uses TRBV7-2 and TRBJ2-7; TRBD1 matches 8 bases. This CDR3 has 17 residues. Unmatched junction bases numbered 15, after V lost 5 bases and J lost 3 bases. Germline assignment: CDR1 SGHTA and CDR2 FQGNSA. The CDR3 sequence is CASSRGSPGQVNYEQYF. The CDR3 nucleotides read TGTGCCAGCAGCAGAGGGAGCCCGGGACAGGTCAACTACGAGCAGTACTTC.

The CDR3 DNA sequence: TGTGCCAGCAGCTTAGGGGTATGGCTATCGCTAGCGGTCAACAATGAGCAGTTCTTC. This gives the protein CASSLGVWLSLAVNNEQFF. The chain combines TRBV7-9 with TRBJ2-1, with 7 nucleotides matching TRBD2. The CDR3 runs to 19 residues. Trimming cost V 1 base and J 5 bases; bases outside gene matches: 17. CDR1 is SEHNR and CDR2 is FQNEAQ in the germline V gene (reference sequence).

This clonotype has at least ten counts. The chain joins TRBV29-1 to TRBJ2-1, with D unclear. Germline CDR1 reads SQVTM; CDR2 reads ANQGSEA. With 7 bases removed from V and 4 bases from J, the gap between germline ends came to 5 bases. The CDR3 runs to 10 residues. CDR3 sequence reads: CSADYNEQFF. The DNA of the CDR3 is TGCAGCGCAGATTACAATGAGCAGTTCTTC.

The chain carries TRBV7-2 and TRBJ2-3; 12 nucleotides line up with TRBD2. The germline gives CDR1 SGHTA, CDR2 FQGNSA. The CDR3 length is 16 residues. V lost 5 bases to trimming and J lost 9 bases; unmatched junction nucleotides: 12. The CDR3 loop is CASSPPGLAGFRTQYF. The CDR3 DNA reads TGTGCCAGCAGCCCTCCGGGACTAGCGGGCTTCAGGACGCAGTATTTT.

This chain uses TRBV12-3 or TRBV12-4 with TRBJ2-3; TRBD2 matches 8 bases. The junction had 7 bases not matched to a gene; V was cut back by 6 bases and J by 5 bases. CDR3 length: 14 amino acids. CDR3: CASSEAGAEDTQYF. CDR3 DNA sequence: TGTGCCAGCAGCGAAGCGGGAGCGGAAGATACGCAGTATTTT.

This clonotype ranks as medium-sized. This chain uses TRBV4-3 with TRBJ2-7; 8 bases map to TRBD1. The CDR3 is 16 residues long. V lost 0 bases to trimming and J lost 3 bases; unmatched junction nucleotides: 7. The V gene's germline CDR1 is LGHNA and CDR2 YSLEER. DNA of the CDR3: TGCGCCAGCAGCCAAGAGGCCCAGGGGGCTATCTACGAGCAGTACTTC. This gives the protein CASSQEAQGAIYEQYF.

This clonotype was recorded only once. This rearrangement joins TRBV6-5 to TRBJ2-7; 9 bases match TRBD1. The V gene end was trimmed by 6 bases and the J gene end by 7 bases; junction bases not matched to a gene: 13. CDR3 length: 15 amino acids. From germline, CDR1 is MNHEY and CDR2 SVGAGI. CDR3 coding DNA: TGTGCCAGCAGGGTTGACAGGGGGAGCTACAATGAGCAGTACTTC. Translation: CASRVDRGSYNEQYF.

The rearrangement joins TRBV5-1 to TRBJ2-7; 14 nucleotides align to TRBD2. The germline V gene has CDR1 SGHRS and CDR2 YFSETQ. This CDR3 has 16 residues. The V segment lost 5 bases and the J segment 0 bases; nucleotides outside the gene matches: 4. CDR3 region: CASRLGLAGGSYEQYF. CDR3 sequence (DNA): TGCGCCAGCAGGTTAGGACTAGCGGGAGGCTCCTACGAGCAGTACTTC.

This clonotype has just a few counts. V gene TRBV4-2 combines with J gene TRBJ2-3; D not resolved. Trimming pared 0 bases from V and 5 bases from J, leaving 6 bases between. Germline lookup yields CDR1 LGHNA and CDR2 YNFKEQ. CDR3 size: 13 residues. DNA for the CDR3: TGTGCCAGCAGCCAAGATCGGATAGATACGCAGTATTTT. This translates into CASSQDRIDTQYF.

This chain uses TRBV7-2 with TRBJ2-5; D is perhaps TRBD2 (6 bases). This CDR3 has 17 amino acids. Trimming shortened V by 0 bases and J by 1 base, and 15 bases separated the two germline ends. Germline loops: CDR1 SGHTA, CDR2 FQGNSA. CDR3 nucleotides: TGTGCCAGCAGCTTAGCGGCGGCAGTGGGACTCCAAGAGACCCAGTACTTC. The encoded protein is CASSLAAAVGLQETQYF. Combining the CDR3 with reference TRBV7-2 and TRBJ2-5 gives the whole variable domain GAGVSQSPSNKVTEKGKDVELRCDPISGHTALYWYRQSLGQGLEFLIYFQGNSAPDKSGLPSDRFSAERTGGSVSTLTIQRTQQEDSAVYLCASSLAAAVGLQETQYFGPGTRLLVL.

The chain joins TRBV7-2 to TRBJ2-1; D unclear. The CDR3 consists of 16 residues. V was clipped by 1 base and J by 0 bases, with 10 bases between them. From germline, CDR1 is SGHTA and CDR2 FQGNSA. CDR3 loop: CASSLDSLSSYNEQFF. The CDR3 DNA reads as TGTGCCAGCAGCTTAGATTCACTTAGCTCCTACAATGAGCAGTTCTTC.

This clonotype was seen only a few times. The chain is built from TRBV12-5 and TRBJ2-4; possibly TRBD2 for D (6 bases). The end of the DNA aligns better with TRBJ2-5, so the J call may be wrong. This CDR3 spans 14 amino acids. Germline CDR1 and CDR2: LGHNT and FRNRAP. CDR3 in DNA: TGTGCTAGTGGTCATGGGACTTCGTTAGAGACCCAGTACTTC. Translating gives CASGHGTSLETQYF.

This clonotype was counted a few times. This rearrangement joins TRBV7-2 to TRBJ2-7; D may match TRBD1 or TRBD2 (6 bases each). The V gene lost 2 bases and the J gene lost 5 bases, with 19 bases spanning the gap. The CDR3 extends over 16 amino acids. The germline V gene has CDR1 SGHTA and CDR2 FQGNSA. CDR3 DNA sequence: TGTGCCAGCAGCTTAAGGGGGGCAGGGGTGGGCGACGAGCAGTACTTC. This gives the protein CASSLRGAGVGDEQYF.

The chain carries TRBV19 and TRBJ2-7, with D possibly matching TRBD1 (5 bases). This CDR3 is built from 11 residues. V gave up 5 bases and J gave up 8 bases, with 10 bases separating them. Germline V CDR1 and CDR2: LNHDA, SQIVND (reference sequence). CDR3 DNA sequence: TGTGCCAGTAGTCCACGACAGAAGCAGTACTTC. It encodes CASSPRQKQYF.

In its sample, this clonotype was seen a few times. The chain recombines TRBV5-1 with TRBJ2-1, with a possible D match to TRBD1 (5 bases). CDR1 and CDR2 (germline): SGHRS, YFSETQ. The CDR3 extends over 14 amino acids. V lost 0 bases to trimming and J lost 6 bases, with 10 bases between them. CDR3 coding DNA: TGCGCCAGCAGCTTGGCAGGGTTGGGCAATGAGCAGTTCTTC. Amino acids: CASSLAGLGNEQFF. The full variable domain, completed using reference TRBV5-1 and TRBJ2-1, is KAGVTQTPRYLIKTRGQQVTLSCSPISGHRSVSWYQQTPGQGLQFLFEYFSETQRNKGNFPGRFSGRQFSNSRSEMNVSTLELGDSALYLCASSLAGLGNEQFFGPGTRLTVL.

The chain carries TRBV20-1 and TRBJ2-3; the match to TRBD2 covers 7 bases. Trimming removed 6 bases from V and 1 base from J; junction bases left unmatched: 10. Germline V gene sequence: CDR1 DFQATT, CDR2 SNEGSKA (reference sequence). The CDR3 spans 15 residues. The CDR3 is CSAKQASGRTDTQYF. The DNA of the CDR3 is TGCAGTGCAAAGCAGGCTAGCGGACGCACAGATACGCAGTATTTT.